This is a list of T cell receptor beta chains from one sample in a study of blood T cells in healthy people across ages. TCRdb processed the 5' RACE reads anew with MiXCR; each CDR3 protein has one entry. The data show more than 1 million distinct CDR3 sequences, with 35% to 50% seen just once and under 20% held by the top ten. Specimen: blood. The receptors were gathered from a woman in her sixties or seventies in good health. The CDR3 runs from the conserved cysteine through the conserved F or W. The D gene is left open where the match is weak. For some rows the clone size is stated as once, few or many, or as a class when expanded; others skip it.

>TRBV20-1|TRBD2|few|TRBJ2-7
TGCACCGTCCCCGGACTAGCGGGAGTAGGGTCCTACGAGCAGTACTTC
CTVPGLAGVGSYEQYF
>TRBV6-2/TRBV6-3|TRBD1|-|TRBJ1-5
TGTGCCAGCAGCTGGGACAGGGATGGCAATCAGCCCCAGCATTTT
CASSWDRDGNQPQHF
>TRBV27|TRBD1|many|TRBJ2-5
TGTGCCAGCAGTCCGGGACAGGGGTGGAAGACCCAGTACTTC
CASSPGQGWKTQYF
>TRBV29-1|TRBD1|-|TRBJ2-5
TGCAGCGTTGGTGGGACAGAGCAGTACTTC
CSVGGTEQYF
>TRBV20-1|-|-|TRBJ2-5
TGCAGTGCTAGTTTTCGGCAAGAGACCCAGTACTTC
CSASFRQETQYF
>TRBV2|TRBD2|-|TRBJ2-6
TGTGCCAGCAGTGTAATTAGCGGGAGCTCTGGGGCCAACGTCCTGACTTTC
CASSVISGSSGANVLTF
>TRBV7-2|-|many|TRBJ2-1
TGTGCCAGCAGCGCTGCCGGGATGGGCGATGAGCAGTTCTTC
CASSAAGMGDEQFF
>TRBV15|TRBD2|-|TRBJ2-7
TGTGCCACCAGCAGAGCGCCACTGGCGGGAGACGAGCAGTACTTC
CATSRAPLAGDEQYF
>TRBV9|-|-|TRBJ2-7
TGTGCCAGCAGCGCGGGGACCGATTACGAGCAGTACTTC
CASSAGTDYEQYF
>TRBV28|TRBD1|-|TRBJ2-7
TGTGCCAGCAGTTTAAGCCTGACAGGGTACGAGCAGTACTTC
CASSLSLTGYEQYF
>TRBV12-3/TRBV12-4|TRBD1|-|TRBJ2-1
TGTGCCAGCAGTCCCGGACAGGGGTATAAAAATGAGCAGTTCTTC
CASSPGQGYKNEQFF
>TRBV12-3/TRBV12-4|TRBD2|few|TRBJ2-7
TGTGCCAGCAGTCTTCTGACTAGCGGGACCCGAGCCGCAGAGCAGTACTTC
CASSLLTSGTRAAEQYF
>TRBV28|TRBD2|few|TRBJ2-7
TGTGCCAGCAGTCCCTCGGCGGGAGGGGGGATTTACGAGCAGTACTTC
CASSPSAGGGIYEQYF
>TRBV29-1|-|many|TRBJ2-3
TGCAGCGCCGCAGCAGATACGCAGTATTTT
CSAAADTQYF
>TRBV13|-|few|TRBJ2-1
TGTGCCAGCAGCAATACGGGAAGCTCCTACAATGAGCAGTTCTTC
CASSNTGSSYNEQFF
>TRBV29-1|-|few|TRBJ1-1
TGCAGCGTTGTAAGTAATCCCACTGAAGCTTTCTTT
CSVVSNPTEAFF
>TRBV11-3|-|-|TRBJ2-2
TGTGCCAGCAGCTTAGGGTTCGGCACCGGGGAGCTGTTTTTT
CASSLGFGTGELFF
>TRBV10-2|TRBD1|-|TRBJ2-7
TGCGCCAGCAACAAGCTACAGGGGGCGGCGGACGAGCAGTACTTC
CASNKLQGAADEQYF
>TRBV5-6|TRBD1|-|TRBJ2-7
TGTGCCAGCAGCTTGCCCGGGGACAGCCCCTACGAGCAGTACTTC
CASSLPGDSPYEQYF
>TRBV6-1|-|few|TRBJ2-3
TGTGCCAGCAGCCCCTCCCTTCCAGGGGCCGGCACAGATACGCAGTATTTT
CASSPSLPGAGTDTQYF
>TRBV19|-|-|TRBJ2-5
TGTGCCAGTAGTTTTGGGGGAGGAAGGGGGACCCAGTACTTC
CASSFGGGRGTQYF
>TRBV20-1|TRBD2|-|TRBJ2-7
TGCAGTGCTAAGAAGCGGGGGTACTCCTACGAGCAGTACTTC
CSAKKRGYSYEQYF
>TRBV4-2|-|-|TRBJ2-1
TGTGCCAGCAGCCAAGATCCCGGGTCGGGGGTGACGAATGAGCAGTTCTTC
CASSQDPGSGVTNEQFF
>TRBV20-1|TRBD2|few|TRBJ2-1
TGCAGTGCTAGAGTTCTAGCGGGAGGGCCGAGGAATGAGCAGTTCTTC
CSARVLAGGPRNEQFF
>TRBV20-1|-|-|TRBJ1-5
TGCAGTGCTAGCAATAGGGTCAATCAGCCCCAGCATTTT
CSASNRVNQPQHF
>TRBV20-1|TRBD2|-|TRBJ2-5
TGCAGTGCATGGACTAGCGGGAGGGGGTTTGAGACCCAGTACTTC
CSAWTSGRGFETQYF
>TRBV27|TRBD1|-|TRBJ2-7
TGTGCCAGCAGTTTCAGTCGGGACAGGGGGAATGAGCAGTACTTC
CASSFSRDRGNEQYF
>TRBV28|-|-|TRBJ2-1
TGTGCCAGCAGTTTAATTGCCCGGGGAGCTCATTACAATGAGCAGTTCTTC
CASSLIARGAHYNEQFF
>TRBV20-1|-|-|TRBJ2-5
TGCAGTGCTAGAGATGGGACTCCCAATAGGCAGCAGTACTTC
CSARDGTPNRQQYF
>TRBV27|TRBD2|-|TRBJ2-5
TGTGCCAGCTTCTCGGGGGGGACCCAGTACTTC
CASFSGGTQYF
>TRBV4-2|-|-|TRBJ2-5
TGTGCCAGCAGCCAAGACTACCAGACAGAGACCCAGTACTTC
CASSQDYQTETQYF
>TRBV19|TRBD1|-|TRBJ2-7
TGTGCCAGTAGTAAGGGACAGGGTGGCGAGCAGTACTTC
CASSKGQGGEQYF
>TRBV27|-|few|TRBJ2-5
TGTGCCAGCAGTTTATATCAGGGGCAAGAGACCCAGTACTTC
CASSLYQGQETQYF
>TRBV12-3/TRBV12-4|-|few|TRBJ2-7
TGTGCCAGCAGTTTATCCGGGGAGACCTACGAGCAGTACTTC
CASSLSGETYEQYF
>TRBV27|-|-|TRBJ1-2
TGTGCCGGCAGACGTACAGGGCCCTCACCTCGTGGCTACACCTTC
CAGRRTGPSPRGYTF
>TRBV4-1|TRBD2|-|TRBJ2-5
TGCGCCAGCAGCCAAGGAATCTGGGGAGGGGAGACCCAGTACTTC
CASSQGIWGGETQYF
>TRBV30|TRBD1|-|TRBJ2-7
TGTGCCTGGACTATCGGGACAGGGAAGGGCGAGCAGTACTTC
CAWTIGTGKGEQYF
>TRBV5-1|-|-|TRBJ2-1
TGCGCCAGCAGCTTGGCTCGCAGGGCGTGGAATGAGCAGTTCTTC
CASSLARRAWNEQFF
>TRBV3-1|TRBD1|-|TRBJ2-7
TGTGCCAGCAGCCACCGGACAGGGTTCGAGCAGTACTTC
CASSHRTGFEQYF
>TRBV4-2|TRBD2|-|TRBJ2-2
TGTGCCAGCAGCCAAACTAGCGGGAGGGCCATCACCGGGGAGCTGTTTTTT
CASSQTSGRAITGELFF
>TRBV12-3/TRBV12-4|-|few|TRBJ2-3
TGTGCCAGCACCCCTCGGATAGGGGCTAGCCGGGCATATACGCAGTATTTT
CASTPRIGASRAYTQYF
>TRBV2|TRBD2|many|TRBJ2-5
TGTGCCAGCAGTGAAACGGGGGAGGGCCAAGAGACCCAGTACTTC
CASSETGEGQETQYF
>TRBV28|-|-|TRBJ2-5
TGTGCCAGCAGTTTCCTGCTGTTCTCAGGAGTAGGGACCCAGTACTTC
CASSFLLFSGVGTQYF
>TRBV12-3/TRBV12-4|TRBD2|once|TRBJ2-1
TGTGCCAGCAGTCCTACCGGGGGACTAGCGGCCTACAATGAGCAGTTCTTC
CASSPTGGLAAYNEQFF
>TRBV28|-|-|TRBJ1-2
TGTGCCAGTCAGACCCCCCGATCACCAGCAGATGGCTACACCTTC
CASQTPRSPADGYTF
>TRBV10-3|-|-|TRBJ1-6
TGTGCCGTTAGGGAGGGCTCCTATAATTCACCCCTCCACTTT
CAVREGSYNSPLHF